The 22 T cell receptor beta chains given below trace back to one sample, sequenced in a study of T-cell reconstitution after alpha-beta-depleted transplantation in children. Preparing the TCRbeta library involved the use of unique molecular identifiers. TCRdb re-called the PCR reads with MiXCR, one entry per CDR3 protein. The sample yields some 600,000 distinct CDR3 sequences, 16% seen once. Sequences were derived from PBMCs from the stem cell graft donor, sampled from the stem cell graft. The receptor set was obtained from a human donor who donated a stem cell graft to a child with acute myeloid leukemia.

This clonotype was observed many times. The gene calls are TRBV4-3 and TRBJ1-2, with 7 positions matching TRBD1. The germline V gene has CDR1 LGHNA and CDR2 YSLEER. There are 16 residues in the CDR3. Trimming cost V 3 bases and J 4 bases; bases outside gene matches: 11. In DNA, the CDR3 is TGCGCCAGCAGCCACATTACAGGGGAGGGGGCCTATGGCTACACCTTC. Amino acid sequence: CASSHITGEGAYGYTF.

V gene TRBV4-3 combines with J gene TRBJ2-7, with D perhaps matching TRBD1 (5 bases). This CDR3 contains 13 residues. Germline-derived CDR1 and CDR2 are LGHNA and YSLEER. Trimming left V 0 bases short and J 7 bases short, with 10 bases between. CDR3 amino acids: CASSQDQGVEQYF. The CDR3 DNA is TGCGCCAGCAGCCAAGATCAAGGGGTTGAGCAGTACTTC.

This clonotype was seen ten or more times. The chain recombines TRBV20-1 with TRBJ2-7; 8 bases line up with TRBD1. The CDR3 spans 13 residues. The germline CDR1 and CDR2 sequences are DFQATT and SNEGSKA (reference sequence). V lost 2 bases and J lost 5; bases outside the gene matches: 5. In nucleotides, the CDR3 is TGCAGTGCTAGATGGACAGGGACGCACGAGCAGTACTTC. This encodes CSARWTGTHEQYF.

This clonotype was recorded many times. The rearrangement uses TRBV20-1 and TRBJ2-1; 8 bases align to TRBD1. The germline gives CDR1 DFQATT, CDR2 SNEGSKA (reference sequence). Germline trimming cut 5 bases from V and 8 bases from J; bases unmatched to any gene: 11. This CDR3 spans 14 amino acids. Here the CDR3 reads CSAAGTGYIDEQFF. The CDR3 coding sequence is TGCAGTGCTGCCGGGACAGGCTATATCGATGAGCAGTTCTTC.

This clonotype was seen ten or more times. This rearrangement joins TRBV7-2 to TRBJ1-1; D is possibly TRBD1 (6 bases). The V gene's germline CDR1 is SGHTA and CDR2 FQGNSA. Trimming cost V 11 bases and J 0 bases, with 16 bases left between them. The CDR3 contains 14 residues. The CDR3 reads CASGDNSMNTEAFF. In DNA, the CDR3 is TGTGCCTCCGGGGACAACTCAATGAACACTGAAGCTTTCTTT.

This clonotype was seen a single time. The genes are TRBV11-1 and TRBJ2-1, with 9 bases aligning to TRBD2. With V trimmed by 0 bases and J by 4 bases, 7 bases remained unmatched. The CDR3 extends over 17 amino acids. Germline V lookup: CDR1 SGHAT, CDR2 FQDESV (reference sequence). CDR3 nucleotides: TGTGCCAGCAGCTTAGCGGTGAGCGGGGGGACTTACAATGAGCAGTTCTTC. It specifies CASSLAVSGGTYNEQFF. The full variable domain, in which reference TRBV11-1 and TRBJ2-1 provide the parts outside the CDR3, is EAEVAQSPRYKITEKSQAVAFWCDPISGHATLYWYRQILGQGPELLVQFQDESVVDDSQLPKDRFSAERLKGVDSTLKIQPAELGDSAMYLCASSLAVSGGTYNEQFFGPGTRLTVL.

Ten or more counts support this clonotype. This chain joins TRBV7-2 and TRBJ2-3, with 13 bases matching TRBD2. V shed 1 base and J 5 bases; nucleotides not matched to a gene: 6. The germline CDR1 and CDR2 sequences are SGHTA and FQGNSA. CDR3 size: 17 residues. The CDR3 DNA is TGTGCCAGCAGCTTAGTACCCAGGACTAGCGGGGGAGATACGCAGTATTTT. Translated, it gives CASSLVPRTSGGDTQYF.

There are many counts of this clonotype. The rearrangement joins TRBV6-5 to TRBJ1-1; D ambiguous. Trimming took off 6 bases at V and 2 bases at J, with 13 bases between the two ends. This CDR3 comprises 14 residues. Germline V lookup: CDR1 MNHEY, CDR2 SVGAGI. Here the CDR3 reads CASSPEDRNTEAFF. Here the CDR3 DNA reads TGTGCCAGCAGCCCAGAGGACCGAAACACTGAAGCTTTCTTT.

This clonotype was recorded at least ten times. The CDR3 bases are TGCAGTGCTAGTGAGGCTGGGGCTGGGAATTCACCCCTCCACTTT. It yields the protein CSASEAGAGNSPLHF. The J gene is TRBJ1-6, the V gene TRBV20-1, with D perhaps TRBD1 (5 bases). The germline V and J ends were trimmed by 3 bases and 7 bases, with 16 bases remaining between them. This CDR3 region has 15 residues. CDR1 is DFQATT and CDR2 is SNEGSKA in the germline V gene (reference sequence).

CDR3 coding DNA: TGTGCCAGCAGTTTCTCATACAGGGCCACCGGGGAGCTGTTTTTT. This translates into CASSFSYRATGELFF. V gene TRBV2 combines with J gene TRBJ2-2; weak D call: TRBD1 (6 bases). CDR1 is SNHLY, CDR2 FYNNEI, per germline. CDR3 length: 15 amino acids. Trimming took 5 bases from V and 4 from J, leaving 14 bases between them.

This clonotype was counted many times. This rearrangement joins TRBV15 to TRBJ2-5, with TRBD1 identical over 8 bases. The CDR3 covers 16 residues. Germline lookup yields CDR1 LNHNV and CDR2 YYDKDF (reference sequence). The J segment lost 4 bases and the V segment lost 0 bases, leaving 7 bases of the junction unmatched. In DNA form, the CDR3 reads TGTGCCACCAGCAGAGATCGGGGGACAGGCGGAGAGACCCAGTACTTC. The encoded protein is CATSRDRGTGGETQYF. The full variable domain, with the rest looked up from reference TRBV15 and TRBJ2-5, is DAMVIQNPRYQVTQFGKPVTLSCSQTLNHNVMYWYQQKSSQAPKLLFHYYDKDFNNEADTPDNFQSRRPNTSFCFLDIRSPGLGDTAMYLCATSRDRGTGGETQYFGPGTRLLVL.

The chain employs TRBV7-8 and TRBJ2-7; D might be TRBD1 (5 bases). Germline CDR1 is SGHVS and CDR2 is FQNEAQ. Trimming removed 4 bases from V and 3 bases from J, with 16 bases in between. CDR3 length: 15 amino acids. The CDR3 sequence is CASSSLPGSIYEQYF. CDR3 sequence (DNA): TGTGCCAGCAGCTCTCTCCCAGGGTCCATCTACGAGCAGTACTTC.

The chain recombines TRBV27 with TRBJ2-5, with 12 bases fitting TRBD2. The CDR3 is made up of 15 amino acids. Germline lookup yields CDR1 MNHEY and CDR2 SMNVEV (reference sequence). After removal of 5 bases from V and 5 bases from J, the junction contained 6 bases not matched to a gene. As DNA, the CDR3 is TGTGCCAGCAGTATACTAGCGGGGGGCAGGGAGACCCAGTACTTC. Protein: CASSILAGGRETQYF.

Comment on this clonotype: A much larger clone lies a single base off, so this may be a read error. The rearrangement links TRBV20-1 to TRBJ1-5, with D possibly being TRBD1 (6 bases). CDR1 and CDR2 (germline): DFQATT, SNEGSKA (reference sequence). With 4 bases removed from V and 4 bases from J, the gap between germline ends came to 14 bases. The CDR3 sequence is 14 residues long. The CDR3 coding sequence is TGCAGTGCTACTGAAACAGGGCAGAATCAGCCCCAGCATTTT. Translation gives CSATETGQNQPQHF.

This clonotype was picked up many times. This chain links TRBV20-1 with TRBJ1-5; a weak D match, TRBD1 (6 bases). From germline, CDR1 is DFQATT and CDR2 SNEGSKA (reference sequence). The V gene lost 4 bases and the J gene lost 7 bases, with 20 bases spanning the gap. This CDR3 region has 15 residues. This CDR3 is CSAISSTGLGQPQHF. Written as DNA, the CDR3 is TGCAGTGCTATTTCCTCGACAGGTCTAGGCCAGCCCCAGCATTTT.

This clonotype was seen a few times. The V gene is TRBV20-1, the J gene TRBJ1-2; D unclear. Germline lookup yields CDR1 DFQATT and CDR2 SNEGSKA (reference sequence). Trimming cost V 0 bases and J 10 bases, with 15 bases left between them. The CDR3 length is 13 residues. The CDR3 region has the DNA TGCAGTGCTAGAGATCACACTATGGGCACCTACACCTTC. Translation: CSARDHTMGTYTF.

This clonotype came up a few times. The chain links TRBV30 to TRBJ2-2; TRBD1 matches 9 bases. The CDR3 runs 14 residues. CDR1 is GTSNPN and CDR2 is SVGIG in the germline V gene (reference sequence). Losses at the gene ends were 7 bases for V and 7 bases for J; bases not matched to a gene: 10. The CDR3 region is CASRRDRVFGELFF. In nucleotides, the CDR3 is TGTGCCTCAAGACGGGACAGGGTCTTCGGGGAGCTGTTTTTT. Drawing the rest from reference TRBV30 and TRBJ2-2, the complete variable domain is SQTIHQWPATLVQPVGSPLSLECTVEGTSNPNLYWYRQAAGRGLQLLFYSVGIGQISSEVPQNLSASRPQDRQFILSSKKLLLSDSGFYLCASRRDRVFGELFFGEGSRLTVL.

This rearrangement joins TRBV4-2 to TRBJ2-1; D not certain. The CDR3 extends over 16 amino acids. The V and J ends lost 0 bases and 0 bases respectively, with 9 bases between them. Germline values: CDR1 LGHNA, CDR2 YNFKEQ. The CDR3 here is CASSQDPFLSYNEQFF. Here the CDR3 DNA reads TGTGCCAGCAGCCAAGACCCCTTCCTCTCCTACAATGAGCAGTTCTTC.

This clonotype was picked up many times. This chain joins TRBV20-1 and TRBJ2-2; unclear D gene. The CDR3 is made up of 14 amino acids. V gave up 1 base and J gave up 0 bases, with 6 bases separating them. Germline V lookup: CDR1 DFQATT, CDR2 SNEGSKA (reference sequence). DNA of the CDR3: TGCAGTGCTAGAGTGGGCTCGAACACCGGGGAGCTGTTTTTT. This gives the protein CSARVGSNTGELFF.

The chain links TRBV28 to TRBJ2-2; either TRBD1 or TRBD2 may fit D (6 bases each). The V gene lost 5 bases and the J gene lost 1 base, with 17 bases spanning the gap. Germline V gives CDR1 MDHEN, CDR2 SYDVKM. The CDR3 runs to 17 residues. CDR3 in amino acids: CASSPSWGAGNTGELFF. The CDR3, as DNA: TGTGCCAGCAGTCCCTCCTGGGGGGCAGGGAACACCGGGGAGCTGTTTTTT.

CDR3 protein: CASSQGASYNSPLHF. The CDR3 DNA is TGTGCCAGCAGCCAGGGGGCATCCTATAATTCACCCCTCCACTTT. The rearrangement uses TRBV27 and TRBJ1-6, with 8 bases fitting TRBD1. Unmatched junction bases numbered 2, after V lost 6 bases and J lost 1 base. Germline V gives CDR1 MNHEY, CDR2 SMNVEV (reference sequence). This CDR3 spans 15 amino acids.

V and J are TRBV20-1 and TRBJ1-5; 10 bases match TRBD1. In germline, CDR1 is DFQATT, CDR2 SNEGSKA (reference sequence). This CDR3 spans 18 amino acids. V gave up 3 bases and J gave up 2 bases; unmatched junction bases: 13. This CDR3 is CSARGPGQGFRGNQPQHF. CDR3 DNA: TGCAGTGCTAGGGGTCCGGGACAGGGGTTTAGGGGCAATCAGCCCCAGCATTTT.